This T cell receptor beta chain was identified during a study of glioma-infiltrating T cells. TCR alpha and beta CDR3 regions were amplified from RNA using iRepertoire nested multiplex PCR. TCRdb fed the multiplex PCR reads into MiXCR, producing one record per CDR3 protein. The sample lists roughly 200,000 distinct CDR3 sequences, around 45% occurring once. The V and J ends lost 3 bases and 2 bases respectively, with 13 bases between them. This CDR3 has 15 residues. The V gene's germline CDR1 is SGHRS and CDR2 YFSETQ. J is TRBJ2-3 and V is TRBV5-1; no clear D gene. This TCR was recovered from a human donor with low-grade glioma or glioblastoma, undergoing nonglioma brain surgery, or in good health (not recorded which). Sequencing was performed on glioma tissue, nonneoplastic brain tissue, or PBMCs (not recorded which). CDR3 DNA: TGCGCCAGCAGCTCCCCTACTGGAACCACAGATACGCAGTATTTT. Its translation: CASSSPTGTTDTQYF.